This is a list of T cell receptor beta chains from one sample in a study of OX40 agonist ivuxolimab in advanced cancers. Generated by immunoSEQ multiplex PCR, the TCRdb table keeps only in-frame clones and is missing some. The data contain about 58,000 clones, 75% to 85% of them singletons. This sample comprised CD4+ or CD8+ T cells sorted from blood, obtained in a trial of the OX40 agonist ivuxolimab. The receptors originated from an adult with an advanced solid tumor such as melanoma, head and neck, liver or kidney cancer. Both conserved end residues are part of each CDR3. The D gene is left open where the match is weak. For some rows the clone size is stated as once, few or many, or as a class when expanded; others skip it.

DNA | CDR3 | J | size | D | V
TGTGCCAGCAGCTTCTTAGAGACCCAGTACTTC | CASSFLETQYF | TRBJ2-5 | NA | NA | TRBV5-6
TGTGCCAGCAGCCAAGTTTTGACCGGCAATCAGCCCCAGCATTTT | CASSQVLTGNQPQHF | TRBJ1-5 | NA | NA | TRBV4-2
TGTGCCAGCAGTTACGGACCGACCTCTGGAAACACCATATATTTT | CASSYGPTSGNTIYF | TRBJ1-3 | once | NA | TRBV6-5
TGTGCCAGCAGCGTAGGTTTACTATCTTACAATGAGCAGTTCTTC | CASSVGLLSYNEQFF | TRBJ2-1 | NA | NA | TRBV9
TGCAGTGGTAGCCTGGCGGAGACCCAGTACTTC | CSGSLAETQYF | TRBJ2-5 | NA | NA | TRBV20-1
TGTGCCAGCAGCTACAGGCGGGGGCCCCTAAGAACCGGGGAGCTGTTTTTT | CASSYRRGPLRTGELFF | TRBJ2-2 | NA | NA | TRBV11-2
TGTGCCAGCAGCTTACAGGGGGCGGTCGGCAATGAGCAGTTCTTC | CASSLQGAVGNEQFF | TRBJ2-1 | NA | TRBD1 | TRBV7-3
TGTGCCAGCAGTCCCGGGCTCCGACTCGTTCAGGACTTC | CASSPGLRLVQDF | TRBJ2-5 | NA | NA | TRBV5-5
TGTGCCAGCAGTTACTACGGCAGGGGGAAGCGAGATACGCAGTATTTT | CASSYYGRGKRDTQYF | TRBJ2-3 | NA | TRBD1 | TRBV6-5
TGTGCCAGCAGTCCCACAGGGAGGACGCCCCAGCATTTT | CASSPTGRTPQHF | TRBJ1-5 | NA | NA | TRBV6-6
TGTGCCAGCAGAAAGGGGGCCGGATCCTACGAGCAGTACTTC | CASRKGAGSYEQYF | TRBJ2-7 | NA | TRBD1 | TRBV6-5
TGTGCCAGCAGTGCTCGGGGAGCGGGGTACAATGAGCAGTTCTTC | CASSARGAGYNEQFF | TRBJ2-1 | NA | TRBD2 | TRBV9
TGTGCCAGCAGCTTGGCCGGGGGGCTTGGAAACACCATATATTTT | CASSLAGGLGNTIYF | TRBJ1-3 | once | NA | TRBV5-8
TGTGCCAGCAGCACCCCGGACTTGAATGAAAAACTGTTTTTT | CASSTPDLNEKLFF | TRBJ1-4 | NA | NA | TRBV5-4
TGTGCCAGCGGGGAGGGGTCTTACGAGCAGTACTTC | CASGEGSYEQYF | TRBJ2-7 | NA | TRBD2 | TRBV7-9
TGTGCCAGCAGAAGACAGGGCGGGGAGACCCAGTACTTC | CASRRQGGETQYF | TRBJ2-5 | few | TRBD1 | TRBV6-1
TGTGCCAGCAGCTTTCCGCACGGGGGCTTTGACACTGAAGCTTTCTTT | CASSFPHGGFDTEAFF | TRBJ1-1 | NA | NA | TRBV11-3
TGCGCCAGCAGTGGTTCAGCGTATAATTCACCCCTCCACTTT | CASSGSAYNSPLHF | TRBJ1-6 | NA | NA | TRBV10-1
TGTGCCAGCAGTTCGGGACGAGCTGACTACGAGCAGTACTTC | CASSSGRADYEQYF | TRBJ2-7 | NA | NA | TRBV6-1
TGTGCCAGCAGCCCGGGACAGGGGAGCTACACTGAAGCTTTCTTT | CASSPGQGSYTEAFF | TRBJ1-1 | NA | TRBD1 | TRBV7-9
TGTGCCAGCAGCATCCGATCTAGCGATACCTACAATGAGCAGTTCTTC | CASSIRSSDTYNEQFF | TRBJ2-1 | NA | NA | TRBV11-2
TGTGCCAGCAGCGTAGTGGTGGGGGCTGGCACTGAAGCTTTCTTT | CASSVVVGAGTEAFF | TRBJ1-1 | NA | NA | TRBV9
TGTGCCAGCAGTGGGACTAGCGGGAGGCTTCTACAAGAGACCCAGTACTTC | CASSGTSGRLLQETQYF | TRBJ2-5 | NA | TRBD2 | TRBV27
TGTGCCAGCAGTCCGACGTTCTATGGCTACACCTTC | CASSPTFYGYTF | TRBJ1-2 | NA | NA | TRBV6-1
TGTGCCAGCCAATCGGACAGGGAAAGGAATGAGCAGTTCTTC | CASQSDRERNEQFF | TRBJ2-1 | medium-sized | TRBD1 | TRBV2
TGTGCCAGCAGTTTACGCGGACAGGGAAGGACTGAAGCTTTCTTT | CASSLRGQGRTEAFF | TRBJ1-1 | NA | TRBD1 | TRBV27
TGTGCCAGCAGCTTAGGGGGACCCTACGAGCAGTACTTC | CASSLGGPYEQYF | TRBJ2-7 | NA | NA | TRBV7-8
TGTGCCAGCAGTTCGACTAGCGGGGGACCCTATGAGCAGTTCTTC | CASSSTSGGPYEQFF | TRBJ2-1 | NA | TRBD2 | TRBV2
TGCGCCAGCAGCTTAACAGCAAACACTGAAGCTTTCTTT | CASSLTANTEAFF | TRBJ1-1 | NA | NA | TRBV5-1
TGTGCCAGCAGCTTAGGAGGGGGCACGACGGCTTTCTTT | CASSLGGGTTAFF | TRBJ1-1 | NA | TRBD1 | TRBV7-8
TGTGCCAGCAGCTTGTGGGCCTCCGGGGGAGGGGGTACTGAAGCTTTCTTT | CASSLWASGGGGTEAFF | TRBJ1-1 | NA | NA | TRBV5-4
TGCGCCAGCAGTGAGTCTAGCGGGGTTTACGAGCAGTACTTC | CASSESSGVYEQYF | TRBJ2-7 | NA | TRBD2 | TRBV10-2
TGCGCCAGCAGCAAGGGACTAGCGGGCTTGGCGGCCTACAATGAGCAGTTCTTC | CASSKGLAGLAAYNEQFF | TRBJ2-1 | NA | TRBD2 | TRBV5-1
TGTGCCAGCAGCGTAGAACAGGATAAAGGACTAGCGGGACTAGCCAAAAACATTCAGTACTTC | CASSVEQDKGLAGLAKNIQYF | TRBJ2-4 | NA | TRBD2 | TRBV9
TGTGCCAGCAGTCCCCGTACAGGGGTGTCTGGAAACACCATATATTTT | CASSPRTGVSGNTIYF | TRBJ1-3 | NA | TRBD1 | TRBV7-9
TGTGCCAGCAGCTTGGTGGGCACTACACCGGACACTGAAGCTTTCTTT | CASSLVGTTPDTEAFF | TRBJ1-1 | NA | NA | TRBV5-4
TGCGCCAGCAGCCCCCTCGGTGGGCAGAACACTGAAGCTTTCTTT | CASSPLGGQNTEAFF | TRBJ1-1 | NA | NA | TRBV4-1
TGCGCCAGCAGCCCCCAGCCCAACGGTAATCAGCCCCAGCATTTT | CASSPQPNGNQPQHF | TRBJ1-5 | NA | NA | TRBV4-1
TGTGCCAGCAGCCAGGACAGGGGACCCTACGAGCAGTACTTC | CASSQDRGPYEQYF | TRBJ2-7 | NA | TRBD1 | TRBV9
TGCGCCAGCAGCTTGATACCAGGGGTAGAATCCGCGCAGTACTTC | CASSLIPGVESAQYF | TRBJ2-7 | NA | NA | TRBV5-1
TGCAGCGTTGATACAGTAGACTACGAGCAGTACTTC | CSVDTVDYEQYF | TRBJ2-7 | once | NA | TRBV29-1